A selection of T cell receptor beta chains follows, all from one sample in a study of blood T cell repertoires in COVID-19. TCRdb keeps only in-frame clones here, not all; method: immunoSEQ multiplex PCR. This sample has about 55,000 clones, with around 83% found just once. The specimen sequenced was peripheral blood. These receptors were obtained from a human donor in a cohort sampled during active COVID-19. CDR3s include the opening cysteine and the closing phenylalanine or tryptophan. Fields, in order: V gene, clone size, CDR3 length, D gene, J gene, CDR3 protein. D genes are given only for firm matches. Only part of the rows carry a size: once, few, many, or a class if the clone is expanded.

TRBV7-9	.	17	.	TRBJ2-7	CASSSLTGPKITYEQYF
TRBV5-5	.	15	TRBD1	TRBJ2-3	CASSLQGAYGDTQYF
TRBV19	.	13	.	TRBJ2-7	CASSIRGFHEQYF
TRBV10-3	.	12	.	TRBJ1-1	CAISDTNTEAFF
TRBV29-1	.	14	.	TRBJ2-2	CSAMTPANTGELFF
TRBV19	few	13	.	TRBJ1-3	CATRPGSGNTIYF
TRBV6-5	.	16	.	TRBJ1-6	CASSYDEGRFGSPLHF
TRBV5-8	.	12	.	TRBJ1-2	CASSLRGNGYTF
TRBV19	few	12	TRBD1	TRBJ1-5	CASRQGNQPQHF
TRBV5-1	once	19	TRBD2	TRBJ2-1	CASSWGTSGRRGPYNEQFF
TRBV5-5	.	15	TRBD1	TRBJ2-7	CASSLVSGQAYEQYF
TRBV9	.	14	.	TRBJ2-3	CASSVLTSTDTQYF
TRBV27	.	13	TRBD2	TRBJ2-5	CASSPRGGETQYF
TRBV30	.	15	.	TRBJ2-2	CAWSVPYRNTGELFF
TRBV2	.	14	TRBD1	TRBJ1-2	CASSSTGTGYGYTF
TRBV5-8	.	14	TRBD2	TRBJ2-2	CASSPGLVTGELFF
TRBV4-1	.	15	.	TRBJ2-7	CASSLEGNRANEQYF
TRBV3-1/TRBV3-2	.	16	.	TRBJ2-1	CASSPLLQSSYNEQFF
TRBV5-1	.	14	TRBD2	TRBJ2-7	CASSSSGTSNEQYF
TRBV30	.	12	.	TRBJ2-2	CAWSKGRGELFF
TRBV5-5	once	14	.	TRBJ1-2	CASSLTGSDYGYTF
TRBV9	once	16	.	TRBJ1-3	CASSPLDYYSGNTIYF
TRBV25-1	.	15	.	TRBJ1-4	CASSEVGGGDEKLFF
TRBV9	.	16	TRBD2	TRBJ2-1	CASSVGGGRGSNEQFF
TRBV5-1	.	12	.	TRBJ2-1	CASSLDAGEQFF
TRBV11-2	.	13	.	TRBJ2-7	CASSLAGVGEQYF
TRBV4-1	.	15	TRBD2	TRBJ2-1	CASSQLAGEGNEQFF
TRBV7-2	.	17	TRBD2	TRBJ2-1	CASSSGTSGTRNNEQFF
TRBV4-1	.	16	TRBD2	TRBJ2-1	CASSAGGRTSYNEQFF
TRBV28	.	14	TRBD1	TRBJ1-4	CASSSGGRAEKLFF
TRBV27	.	14	.	TRBJ1-5	CASSLFGGNQPQHF
TRBV24-1	.	14	.	TRBJ1-1	CATSDYPMSTEAFF
TRBV9	once	14	.	TRBJ1-1	CASSPRPGATEAFF
TRBV11-1	.	16	TRBD2	TRBJ2-3	CASSGRTREFGYTQYF
TRBV27	.	16	.	TRBJ2-5	CASSAEGGVSVGTQYF
TRBV6-5	.	15	TRBD2	TRBJ2-2	CASSSLAGGPGELFF
TRBV10-1	once	17	TRBD2	TRBJ2-3	CATLSGGAALYTDTQYF
TRBV6-6	.	15	TRBD1	TRBJ1-2	CASSYGTGELNGYTF
TRBV7-3	.	16	TRBD1	TRBJ2-1	CASSLQGSSSYNEQFF
TRBV28	.	14	TRBD1	TRBJ1-2	CASSYPRGGRGYTF
TRBV29-1	few	13	TRBD1	TRBJ1-2	CSVEAGQGEGYTF
TRBV6-5	.	16	TRBD1	TRBJ1-1	CASSSARTGGLTEAFF
TRBV27	.	13	.	TRBJ2-7	CASSLSASREQYF
TRBV30	.	16	.	TRBJ2-6	CAWRARDYSGANVLTF
TRBV6-6	.	16	.	TRBJ1-3	CASRDVGGRSGNTIYF
TRBV14	.	13	.	TRBJ1-5	CASSPSRGQPQHF
TRBV5-4	.	15	.	TRBJ2-3	CASKEGGGNTDTQYF